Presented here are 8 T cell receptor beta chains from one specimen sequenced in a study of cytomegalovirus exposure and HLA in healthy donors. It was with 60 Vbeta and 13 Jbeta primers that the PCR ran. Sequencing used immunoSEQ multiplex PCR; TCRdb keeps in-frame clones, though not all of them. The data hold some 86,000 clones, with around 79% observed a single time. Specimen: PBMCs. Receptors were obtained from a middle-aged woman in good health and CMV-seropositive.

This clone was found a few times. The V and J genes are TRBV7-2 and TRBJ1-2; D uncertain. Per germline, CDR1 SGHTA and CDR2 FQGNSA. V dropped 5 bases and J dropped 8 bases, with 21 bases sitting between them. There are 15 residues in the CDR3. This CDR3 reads CASSPIYKPLLGYTF. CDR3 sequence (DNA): TGTGCCAGCAGCCCTATATATAAACCCCTATTGGGCTACACCTTC. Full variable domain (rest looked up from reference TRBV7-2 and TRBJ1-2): GAGVSQSPSNKVTEKGKDVELRCDPISGHTALYWYRQSLGQGLEFLIYFQGNSAPDKSGLPSDRFSAERTGGSVSTLTIQRTQQEDSAVYLCASSPIYKPLLGYTFGSGTRLTVV.

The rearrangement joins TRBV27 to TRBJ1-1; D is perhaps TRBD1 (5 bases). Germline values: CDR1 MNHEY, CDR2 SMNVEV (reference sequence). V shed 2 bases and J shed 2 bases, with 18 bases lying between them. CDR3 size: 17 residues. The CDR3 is CASSLKSLGLLNTEAFF. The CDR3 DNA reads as TGTGCCAGCAGTTTAAAATCTCTGGGACTGCTAAACACTGAAGCTTTCTTT.

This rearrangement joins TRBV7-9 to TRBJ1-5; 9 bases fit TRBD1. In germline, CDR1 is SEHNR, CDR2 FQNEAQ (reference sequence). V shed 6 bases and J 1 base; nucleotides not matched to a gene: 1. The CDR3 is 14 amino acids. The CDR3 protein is CASSGTGSNQPQHF. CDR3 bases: TGTGCCAGCAGTGGGACAGGGAGCAATCAGCCCCAGCATTTT.

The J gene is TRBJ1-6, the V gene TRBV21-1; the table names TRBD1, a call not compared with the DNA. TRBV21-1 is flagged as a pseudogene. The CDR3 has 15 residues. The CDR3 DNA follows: TGTGCCAGCACCCAGAAAAGCTCCTATAATTCACCCCTCCACTTT. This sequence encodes CASTQKSSYNSPLHF.

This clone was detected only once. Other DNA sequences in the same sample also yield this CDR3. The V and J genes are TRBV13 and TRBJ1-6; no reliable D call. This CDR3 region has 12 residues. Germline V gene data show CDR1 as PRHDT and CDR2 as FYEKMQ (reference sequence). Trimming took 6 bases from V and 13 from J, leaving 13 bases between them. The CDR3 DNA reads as TGTGCCAGCAGACGGGAGCTAGTGCCCCTCCACTTT. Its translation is CASRRELVPLHF.

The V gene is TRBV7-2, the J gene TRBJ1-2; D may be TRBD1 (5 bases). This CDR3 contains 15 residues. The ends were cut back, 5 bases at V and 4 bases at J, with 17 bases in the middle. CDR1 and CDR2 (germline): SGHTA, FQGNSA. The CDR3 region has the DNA TGTGCCAGCAGCCCCAATACAGGTTCCATCTATGGCTACACCTTC. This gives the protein CASSPNTGSIYGYTF.

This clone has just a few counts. This chain's CDR3 is CASSDRGRTDTQYF. DNA for the CDR3: TGTGCCAGCAGCGACAGGGGGCGCACAGATACGCAGTATTTT. The V and J genes are TRBV27 and TRBJ2-3; 10 bases are shared with TRBD1. This CDR3 contains 14 residues. The ends lost 6 bases at V and 1 base at J; junction bases unmatched: 1. Germline CDR1 and CDR2: MNHEY and SMNVEV (reference sequence).

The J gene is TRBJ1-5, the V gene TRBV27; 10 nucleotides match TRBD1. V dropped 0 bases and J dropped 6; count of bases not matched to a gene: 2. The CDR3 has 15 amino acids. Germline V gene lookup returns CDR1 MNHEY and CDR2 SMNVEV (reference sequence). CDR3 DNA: TGTGCCAGCAGTTTATCGACAGGGGGCGGTCAGCCCCAGCATTTT. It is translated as CASSLSTGGGQPQHF.